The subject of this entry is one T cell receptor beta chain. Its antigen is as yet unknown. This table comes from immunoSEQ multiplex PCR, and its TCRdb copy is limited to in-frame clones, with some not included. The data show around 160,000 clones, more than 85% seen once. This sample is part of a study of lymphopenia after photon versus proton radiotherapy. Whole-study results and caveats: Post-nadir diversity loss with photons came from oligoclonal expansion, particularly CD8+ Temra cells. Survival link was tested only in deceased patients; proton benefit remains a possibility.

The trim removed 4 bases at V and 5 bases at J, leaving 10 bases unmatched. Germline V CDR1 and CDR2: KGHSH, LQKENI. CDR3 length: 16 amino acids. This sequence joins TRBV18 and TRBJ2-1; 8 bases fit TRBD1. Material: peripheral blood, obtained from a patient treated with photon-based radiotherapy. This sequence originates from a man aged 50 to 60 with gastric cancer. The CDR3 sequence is CASSLATGTGHNEQFF. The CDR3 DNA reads TGTGCCAGCTCACTGGCGACCGGGACAGGTCACAATGAGCAGTTCTTC.